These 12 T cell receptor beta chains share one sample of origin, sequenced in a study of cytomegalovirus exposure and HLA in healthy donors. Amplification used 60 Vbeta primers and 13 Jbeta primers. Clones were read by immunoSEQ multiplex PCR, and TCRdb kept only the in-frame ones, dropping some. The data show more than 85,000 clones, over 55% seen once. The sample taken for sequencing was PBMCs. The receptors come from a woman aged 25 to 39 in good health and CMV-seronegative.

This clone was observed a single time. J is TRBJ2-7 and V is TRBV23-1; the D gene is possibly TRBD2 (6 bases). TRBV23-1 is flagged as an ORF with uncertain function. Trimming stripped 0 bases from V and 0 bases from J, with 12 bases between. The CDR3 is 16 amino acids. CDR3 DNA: TGCGCCAGCAGTCAATCGAGTCGGGGGATCTCCTACGAGCAGTACTTC. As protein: CASSQSSRGISYEQYF.

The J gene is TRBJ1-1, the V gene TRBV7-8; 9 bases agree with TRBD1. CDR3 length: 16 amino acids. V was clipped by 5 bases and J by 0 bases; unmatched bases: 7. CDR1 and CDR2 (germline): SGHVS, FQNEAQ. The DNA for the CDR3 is TGTGCCAGCAGCCCCAACCGGGACAGGGTGAACACTGAAGCTTTCTTT. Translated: CASSPNRDRVNTEAFF. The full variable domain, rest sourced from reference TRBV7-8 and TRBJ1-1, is GAGVSQSPRYKVAKRGQDVALRCDPISGHVSLFWYQQALGQGPEFLTYFQNEAQLDKSGLPSDRFFAERPEGSVSTLKIQRTQQEDSAVYLCASSPNRDRVNTEAFFGQGTRLTVV.

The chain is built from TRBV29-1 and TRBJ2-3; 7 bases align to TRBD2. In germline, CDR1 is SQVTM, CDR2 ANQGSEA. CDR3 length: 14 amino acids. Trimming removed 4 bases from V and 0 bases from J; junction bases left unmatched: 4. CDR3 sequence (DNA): TGCAGCGTTGGCGGGGGATATAGCACAGATACGCAGTATTTT. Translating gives CSVGGGYSTDTQYF.

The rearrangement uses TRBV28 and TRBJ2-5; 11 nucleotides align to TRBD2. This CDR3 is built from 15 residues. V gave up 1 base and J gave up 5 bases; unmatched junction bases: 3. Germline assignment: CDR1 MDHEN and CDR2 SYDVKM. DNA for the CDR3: TGTGCCAGCAGTTTATACCGACTAGCGGGGGAGACCCAGTACTTC. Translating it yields CASSLYRLAGETQYF. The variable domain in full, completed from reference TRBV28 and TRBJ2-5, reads DVKVTQSSRYLVKRTGEKVFLECVQDMDHENMFWYRQDPGLGLRLIYFSYDVKMKEKGDIPEGYSVSREKKERFSLILESASTNQTSMYLCASSLYRLAGETQYFGPGTRLLVL.

CDR3 amino acids: CASSQDGGGPGSTDTQYF. CDR3 coding DNA: TGCGCCAGCAGCCAAGACGGGGGTGGTCCGGGTAGCACAGATACGCAGTATTTT. V is TRBV4-1 and J is TRBJ2-3, with D possibly being TRBD2 (6 bases). Germline assignment: CDR1 MGHRA and CDR2 YSYEKL. The CDR3 is 18 residues long. The V and J ends lost 0 bases and 0 bases respectively, with 16 bases between them.

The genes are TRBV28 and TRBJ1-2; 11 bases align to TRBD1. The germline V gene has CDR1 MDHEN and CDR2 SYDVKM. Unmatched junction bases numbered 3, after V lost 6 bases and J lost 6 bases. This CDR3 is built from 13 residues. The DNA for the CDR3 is TGTGCCAGCAGCCCGGGACAGGGGGATGGCTACACCTTC. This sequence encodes CASSPGQGDGYTF.

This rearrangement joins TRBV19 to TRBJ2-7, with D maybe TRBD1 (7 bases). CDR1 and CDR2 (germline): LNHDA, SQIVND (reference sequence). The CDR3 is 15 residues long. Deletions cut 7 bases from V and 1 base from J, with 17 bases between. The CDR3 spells CASKREEQGSYEQYF. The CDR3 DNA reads TGTGCCAGTAAAAGGGAGGAACAGGGGTCCTACGAGCAGTACTTC.

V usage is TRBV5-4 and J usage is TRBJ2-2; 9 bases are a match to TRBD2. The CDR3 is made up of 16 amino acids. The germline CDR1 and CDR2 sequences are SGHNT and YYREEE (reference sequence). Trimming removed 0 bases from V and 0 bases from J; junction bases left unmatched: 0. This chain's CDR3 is CASSLGLAANTGELFF. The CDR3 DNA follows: TGTGCCAGCAGCTTGGGACTAGCGGCGAACACCGGGGAGCTGTTTTTT. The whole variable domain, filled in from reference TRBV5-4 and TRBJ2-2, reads ETGVTQSPTHLIKTRGQQVTLRCSSQSGHNTVSWYQQALGQGPQFIFQYYREEENGRGNFPPRFSGLQFPNYSSELNVNALELDDSALYLCASSLGLAANTGELFFGEGSRLTVL.

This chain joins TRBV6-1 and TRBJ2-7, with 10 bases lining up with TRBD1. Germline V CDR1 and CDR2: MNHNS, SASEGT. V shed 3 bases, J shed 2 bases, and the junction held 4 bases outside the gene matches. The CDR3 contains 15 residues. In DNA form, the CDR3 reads TGTGCCAGCAGTGAGACAGGGGGCTGGGCCTACGAGCAGTACTTC. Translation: CASSETGGWAYEQYF.

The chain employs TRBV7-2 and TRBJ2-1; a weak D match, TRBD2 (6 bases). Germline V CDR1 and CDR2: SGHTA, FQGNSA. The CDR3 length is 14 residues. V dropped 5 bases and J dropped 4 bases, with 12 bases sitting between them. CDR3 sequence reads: CASSTPSGYNEQFF. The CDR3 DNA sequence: TGTGCCAGCAGCACACCCAGCGGGTACAATGAGCAGTTCTTC.

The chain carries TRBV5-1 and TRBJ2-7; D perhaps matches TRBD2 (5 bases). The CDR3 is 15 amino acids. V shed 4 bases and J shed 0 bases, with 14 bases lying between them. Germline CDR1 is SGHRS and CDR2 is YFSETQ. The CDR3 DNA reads TGCGCCAGCAGCCCGGACGGGGTTATCTCCTACGAGCAGTACTTC. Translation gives CASSPDGVISYEQYF.

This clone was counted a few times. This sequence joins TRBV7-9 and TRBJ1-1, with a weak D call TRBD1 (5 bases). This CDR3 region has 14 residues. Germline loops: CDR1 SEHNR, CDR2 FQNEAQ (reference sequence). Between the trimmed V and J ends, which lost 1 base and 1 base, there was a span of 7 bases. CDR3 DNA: TGTGCCAGCAGCTTAGTCCAGGGGAACACTGAAGCTTTCTTT. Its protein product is CASSLVQGNTEAFF.